This TCR beta chain was retrieved from a study of blood T cell repertoires in COVID-19 (dated by TCRdb to the early 2020s). Some background on the complete study: Collaborator samples came from the United States, Italy and Spain and covered acute and convalescent phases of COVID-19. The material from the prospective study consisted of cDNA or gDNA derived from T cells, B-cell-depleted T cells, or PBMCs. Deeply sampled blood TCRbeta repertoires from subjects exposed to, actively infected with, or recovered from COVID-19 were included in the dataset. A freely available public database, intended as a resource for researchers studying the immune response to SARS-CoV-2, is where the repertoires were released. The samples were drawn from the first 160 participants of the ongoing ImmuneRACE study and from over a thousand subjects provided by 6 global collaborators. Sample metadata almost always included a de-identified subject ID, COVID-19 status, age in years and sex. Where available, HLA class I and class II types were taken from metadata supplied by the sample provider and were not determined by assay-based typing.

Whole blood was collected in K2EDTA tubes by collaborating institutions according to the institutions' own protocols. For TCRbeta analysis, collaborator samples were shipped as frozen whole blood, as isolated PBMCs, or as DNA extracted from either sample type. The paper's findings and limits, for the study overall: The amount of clinical and demographic metadata varied by source and participant and was provided uncurated.

The germline V gene provides CDR1 SNHLY and CDR2 FYNNEI. Spanning cysteine to phenylalanine, the CDR3 consists of 12 amino acids. Just the 36-base CDR3 DNA is kept, in frame starting at base 1. V is pared back by 6 bases and J by 9 bases, with 12 bases lying between the germline termini. TCRbeta CDR3 regions were amplified from genomic DNA using the immunoSEQ Assay, a bias-controlled multiplex PCR. The published analysis was carried out like this. The number of nucleated cells in each sample was estimated by amplification of reference gene primers within the assay. To quantify the absolute abundance of each unique TCRbeta CDR3 rearrangement, sequence reads were collapsed and filtered. Productive Simpson clonality was computed per sample as the square root of Simpson's diversity index over productive rearrangements. The clones in this table, taken by TCRdb from immuneACCESS, are in-frame only. Not every clone is retained; where verified, under half of the shortfall comes from an unresolved V gene, and the cause of the rest is unknown. V, J and clone size reflect that table, while D and trimming were determined from the DNA. The sample table holds roughly 250,000 clones, of which around 90% were seen once. The leading ten clones occupy over 3.5% of the sample.

For this clone: Its antigen is still unknown. No quality values exist for individual bases; no much larger clone is one base distant.

The receptor was isolated from a woman in her thirties or forties with acute or convalescent COVID-19. Rearrangement joined TRBV2 to TRBJ1-5, and perhaps TRBD1 as D gene, on 6 matching bases. The sample taken for sequencing was peripheral blood. The DNA sequence is TGTGCCAGCAGGGGAGGGGGAGGGCCCCAGCATTTT. This encodes CASRGGGGPQHF. Reference TRBV2 and TRBJ1-5 genes cover what lies past the CDR3, so the full variable domain is EPEVTQTPSHQVTQMGQEVILRCVPISNHLYFYWYRQILGQKVEFLVSFYNNEISEKSEIFDDQFSVERPDGSNFTLKIRSTKLEDSAMYFCASRGGGGPQHFGDGTRLSIL.